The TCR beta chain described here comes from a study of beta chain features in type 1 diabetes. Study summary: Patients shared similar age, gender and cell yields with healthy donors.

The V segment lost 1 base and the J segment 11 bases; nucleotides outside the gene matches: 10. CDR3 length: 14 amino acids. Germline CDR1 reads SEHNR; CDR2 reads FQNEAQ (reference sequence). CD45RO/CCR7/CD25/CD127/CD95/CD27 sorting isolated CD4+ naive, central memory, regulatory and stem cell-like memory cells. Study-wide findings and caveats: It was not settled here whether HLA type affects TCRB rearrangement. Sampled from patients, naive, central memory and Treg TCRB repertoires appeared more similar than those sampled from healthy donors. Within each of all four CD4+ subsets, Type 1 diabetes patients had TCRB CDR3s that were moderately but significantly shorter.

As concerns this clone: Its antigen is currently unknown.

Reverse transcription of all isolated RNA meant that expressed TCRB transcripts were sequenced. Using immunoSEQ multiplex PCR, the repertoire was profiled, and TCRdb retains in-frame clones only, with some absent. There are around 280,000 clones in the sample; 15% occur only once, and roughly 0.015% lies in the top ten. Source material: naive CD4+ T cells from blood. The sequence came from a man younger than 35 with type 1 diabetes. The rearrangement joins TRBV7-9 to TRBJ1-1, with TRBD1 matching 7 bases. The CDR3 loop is CASSLGTPGQRAFF. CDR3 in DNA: TGTGCCAGCAGCTTAGGCACGCCGGGACAGCGGGCTTTCTTT.